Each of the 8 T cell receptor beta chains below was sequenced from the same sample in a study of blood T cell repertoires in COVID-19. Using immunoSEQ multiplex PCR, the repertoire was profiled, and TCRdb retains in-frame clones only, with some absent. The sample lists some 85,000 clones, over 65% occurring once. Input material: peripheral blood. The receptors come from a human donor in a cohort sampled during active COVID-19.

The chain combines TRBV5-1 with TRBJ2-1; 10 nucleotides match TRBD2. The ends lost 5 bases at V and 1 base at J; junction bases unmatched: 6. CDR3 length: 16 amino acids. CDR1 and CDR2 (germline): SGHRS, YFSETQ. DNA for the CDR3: TGCGCCAGCAGGAGCTCTAGCGGGAGTTCCTACAATGAGCAGTTCTTC. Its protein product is CASRSSSGSSYNEQFF.

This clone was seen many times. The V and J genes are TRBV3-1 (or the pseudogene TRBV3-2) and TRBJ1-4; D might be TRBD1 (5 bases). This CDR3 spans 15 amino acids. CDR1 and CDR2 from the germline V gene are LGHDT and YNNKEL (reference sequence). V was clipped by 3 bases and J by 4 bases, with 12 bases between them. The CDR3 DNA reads TGTGCCAGCAGCCAGGCCCAGGGCCTTAATGAAAAACTGTTTTTT. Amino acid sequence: CASSQAQGLNEKLFF.

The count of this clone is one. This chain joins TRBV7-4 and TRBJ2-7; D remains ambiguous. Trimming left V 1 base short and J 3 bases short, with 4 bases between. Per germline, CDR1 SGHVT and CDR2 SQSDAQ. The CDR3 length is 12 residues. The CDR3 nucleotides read TGTGCCAGCAGCTTAGTCGGCTACGAGCAGTACTTC. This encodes CASSLVGYEQYF. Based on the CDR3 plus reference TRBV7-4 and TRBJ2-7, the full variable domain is GAGVSQSPRYKVAKRGRDVALRCDSISGHVTLYWYRQTLGQGSEVLTYSQSDAQRDKSGRPSGRFSAERPERSVSTLKIQRTEQGDSAVYLCASSLVGYEQYFGPGTRLTVT.

The CDR3 loop is CASSLDARGVEQFF. The CDR3, as DNA: TGTGCCAGCAGCTTAGACGCCAGGGGGGTTGAGCAGTTCTTC. The V call is TRBV7-2, the J call TRBJ2-1; tentative D call: TRBD1 (7 bases). This CDR3 is built from 14 residues. V lost 1 base and J lost 9, with 13 bases in between. Germline CDR1 and CDR2: SGHTA and FQGNSA.

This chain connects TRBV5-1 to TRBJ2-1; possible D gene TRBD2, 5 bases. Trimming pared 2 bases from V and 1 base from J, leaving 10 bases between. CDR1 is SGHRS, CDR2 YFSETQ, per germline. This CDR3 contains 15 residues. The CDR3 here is CASSFQAVSYNEQFF. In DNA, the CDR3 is TGCGCCAGCAGCTTTCAAGCGGTGTCCTACAATGAGCAGTTCTTC. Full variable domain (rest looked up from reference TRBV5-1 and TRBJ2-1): KAGVTQTPRYLIKTRGQQVTLSCSPISGHRSVSWYQQTPGQGLQFLFEYFSETQRNKGNFPGRFSGRQFSNSRSEMNVSTLELGDSALYLCASSFQAVSYNEQFFGPGTRLTVL.

The CDR3, as DNA: TGCAGTGTTAGTCCGTGGGCCTCTAACTATGGCTACACCTTC. Translation: CSVSPWASNYGYTF. This rearrangement joins TRBV20-1 to TRBJ1-2; no clear D. The CDR3 consists of 14 residues. Germline V CDR1 and CDR2: DFQATT, SNEGSKA (reference sequence). Between the trimmed V and J ends, which lost 7 bases and 0 bases, there was a span of 15 bases.

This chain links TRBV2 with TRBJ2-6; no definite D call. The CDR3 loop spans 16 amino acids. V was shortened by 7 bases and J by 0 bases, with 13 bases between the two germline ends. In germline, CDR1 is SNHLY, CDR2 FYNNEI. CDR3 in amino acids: CASIDTLLSGANVLTF. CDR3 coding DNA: TGTGCCAGCATAGACACGCTACTCTCTGGGGCCAACGTCCTGACTTTC.

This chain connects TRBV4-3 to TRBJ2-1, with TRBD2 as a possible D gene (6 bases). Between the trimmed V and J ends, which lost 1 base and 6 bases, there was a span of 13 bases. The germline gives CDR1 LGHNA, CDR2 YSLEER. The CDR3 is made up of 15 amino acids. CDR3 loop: CASSQGLGEANEQFF. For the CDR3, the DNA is TGCGCCAGCAGCCAAGGACTAGGGGAGGCCAATGAGCAGTTCTTC.